This T cell receptor (beta chain) stems from a study of T cells in Graves' hyperthyroidism and ophthalmopathy. Extraction of PBMCs used about 9.2 ml of fresh peripheral blood. This clonotype has ten or more counts. Authors of the study amplified TCR beta CDR3 regions from RNA transcripts. First-round RT-PCR targeting the TCR CDR3 was performed with the HTBI primer set. TCRdb re-called the multiplex PCR reads through MiXCR, storing one row per CDR3 protein. The sample gives around 600,000 distinct CDR3 sequences, approximately 15% of which show up once; roughly an eighth is in the top ten. This receptor was obtained from a woman in her forties or fifties with Graves' ophthalmopathy. Sequenced input: blood.

CDR3 in amino acids: CAISDHYEQYF. The CDR3 nucleotides are TGTGCCATCAGTGATCATTACGAGCAGTACTTC. The rearrangement joins TRBV10-3 to TRBJ2-7; D is unresolved. CDR1 ENHRY and CDR2 SYGVKD come from the germline V gene. V was clipped by 3 bases and J by 4 bases, with 4 bases between them. The CDR3 runs 11 residues.